Presented here are 27 T cell receptor beta chains from one specimen sequenced in a study of blood T cells in healthy people across ages. A second PCR of roughly 7 to 11 cycles used a sample-barcoded 5' primer and a J-beta primer mix. TCRdb called the 5' RACE reads again in MiXCR, with one record for every CDR3 protein. The data show some 1.1 million distinct CDR3 sequences, 35% to 40% seen once. The sequencing input was blood. Receptor source: a man aged 18 to 29 in good health.

The chain carries TRBV3-1 and TRBJ2-3; D not resolved. The V end lost 2 bases, the J end lost 0 bases, and 12 bases lay between the germline ends. CDR3 size: 16 residues. CDR1 is LGHDT and CDR2 is YNNKEL in the germline V gene (reference sequence). This CDR3 reads CASSQLQYISTDTQYF. The CDR3 nucleotides are TGTGCCAGCAGCCAACTGCAATACATTAGCACAGATACGCAGTATTTT.

The J gene is TRBJ2-6, the V gene TRBV10-3; D unclear. The germline gives CDR1 ENHRY, CDR2 SYGVKD. V was shortened by 5 bases and J by 11 bases, with 10 bases between the two germline ends. This CDR3 contains 12 residues. The CDR3 DNA is TGTGCCATCAGTAGTAGCCCCGACGTCCTGACTTTC. Its translation: CAISSSPDVLTF.

The rearrangement links TRBV3-1 to TRBJ2-5; TRBD1 matches at 10 bases. TRBJ2-7 explains the end of the DNA better; the J call may be wrong. Germline V gives CDR1 LGHDT, CDR2 YNNKEL (reference sequence). The CDR3 covers 16 residues. The CDR3 is CASSQDRDRGSYEQYF. CDR3 DNA: TGTGCCAGCAGCCAAGACCGGGACAGGGGATCCTACGAGCAGTACTTC.

CDR3 nucleotides: TGCAGTGCTCCGGCCGCCCTCTGTGGCTACACCTTC. Protein product: CSAPAALCGYTF. The V and J genes are TRBV20-1 and TRBJ1-2; D is undetermined. The germline V gene has CDR1 DFQATT and CDR2 SNEGSKA (reference sequence). V was clipped by 5 bases and J by 7 bases, with 14 bases between them. The CDR3 consists of 12 residues.

This clonotype was detected a few times. V usage is TRBV16 and J usage is TRBJ1-2; D not resolved. The V gene's germline CDR1 is KGHSY and CDR2 FQNENV. The V gene lost 0 bases and the J gene lost 9 bases, with 8 bases spanning the gap. The CDR3 loop spans 12 amino acids. The CDR3 loop reads CASSQSWVSYTF. The CDR3 DNA is TGTGCCAGCAGCCAATCCTGGGTGAGCTACACCTTC. The variable domain in full, completed from reference TRBV16 and TRBJ1-2, reads GEEVAQTPKHLVRGEGQKAKLYCAPIKGHSYVFWYQQVLKNEFKFLISFQNENVFDETGMPKERFSAKCLPNSPCSLEIQATKLEDSAVYFCASSQSWVSYTFGSGTRLTVV.

The chain recombines TRBV5-4 with TRBJ2-5, with D uncertain. Trimming pared 2 bases from V and 2 bases from J, leaving 7 bases between. This CDR3 has 13 residues. Looked up from germline, CDR1 is SGHNT and CDR2 is YYREEE (reference sequence). CDR3 DNA: TGTGCCAGCAGCTTTTCCCAACAAGAGACCCAGTACTTC. Translation gives CASSFSQQETQYF. Supplemented by reference TRBV5-4 and TRBJ2-5, the full variable domain reads ETGVTQSPTHLIKTRGQQVTLRCSSQSGHNTVSWYQQALGQGPQFIFQYYREEENGRGNFPPRFSGLQFPNYSSELNVNALELDDSALYLCASSFSQQETQYFGPGTRLLVL.

This clonotype was observed a handful of times. The chain employs TRBV7-2 and TRBJ2-1, with TRBD2 as a possible D gene (5 bases). The CDR3 sequence is 15 residues long. V shed 1 base and J shed 3 bases, with 10 bases lying between them. Germline values: CDR1 SGHTA, CDR2 FQGNSA. The CDR3 nucleotides read TGTGCCAGCAGCTTAGGAGCGGCAGACTACAATGAGCAGTTCTTC. Translated: CASSLGAADYNEQFF. The full variable domain, completed using reference TRBV7-2 and TRBJ2-1, is GAGVSQSPSNKVTEKGKDVELRCDPISGHTALYWYRQSLGQGLEFLIYFQGNSAPDKSGLPSDRFSAERTGGSVSTLTIQRTQQEDSAVYLCASSLGAADYNEQFFGPGTRLTVL.

The chain carries TRBV12-3 or TRBV12-4 and TRBJ2-1; D is uncertain. The CDR3 runs to 12 residues. V was pared by 6 bases and J by 9 bases, with 12 bases between. The CDR3 sequence is CASREGKSEQFF. CDR3 DNA: TGTGCCAGCAGAGAAGGCAAGAGTGAGCAGTTCTTC.

The V and J genes are TRBV5-1 and TRBJ1-4; 9 bases align to TRBD1. This CDR3 has 15 residues. The germline V gene has CDR1 SGHRS and CDR2 YFSETQ. J gave up 3 bases and V 4 bases, and 4 bases lay outside the gene matches. This CDR3 reads CASSGDRASNEKLFF. The CDR3 bases are TGCGCCAGCAGCGGGGACAGGGCTTCTAATGAAAAACTGTTTTTT. Full variable domain (missing parts from reference TRBV5-1 and TRBJ1-4): KAGVTQTPRYLIKTRGQQVTLSCSPISGHRSVSWYQQTPGQGLQFLFEYFSETQRNKGNFPGRFSGRQFSNSRSEMNVSTLELGDSALYLCASSGDRASNEKLFFGSGTQLSVL.

As to this clonotype: A much larger clone differs by one base, so this may be a read error. This chain joins TRBV7-2 and TRBJ2-3; maybe TRBD1 (6 bases). The CDR3 is 15 amino acids. Looked up from germline, CDR1 is SGHTA and CDR2 is FQGNSA. CDR3 sequence (DNA): TGTGTCAGCAGCAGCGACAGGACATACACAGATACGCAGTATTTT. Its protein product is CVSSSDRTYTDTQYF.

This clonotype was seen a few times. This chain links TRBV9 with TRBJ2-4; 11 nucleotides line up with TRBD2. The CDR3 has 18 amino acids. V gave up 4 bases and J gave up 0 bases; unmatched junction bases: 9. CDR1 is SGDLS, CDR2 YYNGEE, per germline. In nucleotides, the CDR3 is TGTGCCAGCAGCCCACGACTAGCGGGGAGACAAGCCAAAAACATTCAGTACTTC. Its translation: CASSPRLAGRQAKNIQYF.

This clonotype was seen more than once but under ten times. An end of the junction differs from the germline gene, which may be a read error. The chain combines TRBV10-2 with TRBJ2-7; 7 bases map to TRBD1. Germline-derived CDR1 and CDR2 are WSHSY and SAAADI. The CDR3 has 15 residues. CDR3 DNA: TGCGTCAGCAGTGATTACGGGACAGCCTCATACGAGCAGTACTTC. Protein: CVSSDYGTASYEQYF.

The chain is built from TRBV20-1 and TRBJ2-1; the D gene is possibly TRBD1 (5 bases). This CDR3 region has 14 residues. The ends were cut back, 3 bases at V and 8 bases at J, with 17 bases in the middle. The V gene's germline CDR1 is DFQATT and CDR2 SNEGSKA (reference sequence). For the CDR3, the DNA is TGCAGTGCTAGCCAAGGGGTCGCCTGGGATGAGCAGTTCTTC. Translated: CSASQGVAWDEQFF.

The chain has TRBV9 and TRBJ2-1; maybe TRBD2 (5 bases). Trimming shortened V by 4 bases and J by 3 bases, and 8 bases separated the two germline ends. Germline CDR1 SGDLS, CDR2 YYNGEE. The CDR3 is made up of 13 amino acids. CDR3 protein: CASSPGDYNEQFF. The CDR3 coding sequence is TGTGCCAGCAGCCCCGGGGACTACAATGAGCAGTTCTTC.

The chain carries TRBV28 and TRBJ1-2; D perhaps matches TRBD1 (5 bases). Germline V gene lookup returns CDR1 MDHEN and CDR2 SYDVKM. V was clipped by 8 bases and J by 0 bases, with 16 bases between them. The CDR3 is made up of 15 amino acids. CDR3 residues: CASYGAGGPNYGYTF. The DNA of the CDR3 is TGTGCCAGCTACGGGGCAGGCGGTCCTAACTATGGCTACACCTTC.

Turning to this clonotype: The junction departs from the called germline gene at one end, perhaps through a read error. This chain connects TRBV9 to TRBJ1-5, with unresolved D. The CDR3 extends over 15 amino acids. Germline-derived CDR1 and CDR2 are SGDLS and YYNGEE. The CDR3 is CTSSVEGNSNQPQHF. In DNA form, the CDR3 reads TGTACCAGCAGCGTTGAAGGGAATAGCAATCAGCCCCAGCATTTT.

The chain has TRBV3-1 and TRBJ2-2; no clear D. Germline CDR1 LGHDT, CDR2 YNNKEL (reference sequence). V was clipped by 5 bases and J by 4 bases, with 8 bases between them. The CDR3 loop spans 13 amino acids. In nucleotides, the CDR3 is TGTGCCAGCAGCTGGGGTGGCACCGGGGAGCTGTTTTTT. It translates to CASSWGGTGELFF.

CDR3 DNA: TGTGCCAGCAGCCAGCGGGACAAGCCCTATGAAGCTTTCTTT. Protein: CASSQRDKPYEAFF. The rearrangement uses TRBV14 and TRBJ1-1; D is perhaps TRBD1 (6 bases). Per germline, CDR1 SGHDN and CDR2 FVKESK. The CDR3 runs 14 residues. The V gene lost 3 bases and the J gene lost 7 bases, with 15 bases spanning the gap.

The chain links TRBV20-1 to TRBJ1-1; 8 bases fit TRBD1. V was pared by 4 bases and J by 6 bases, with 4 bases of the junction left unmatched. Germline-derived CDR1 and CDR2 are DFQATT and SNEGSKA (reference sequence). The CDR3 sequence is 12 residues long. This CDR3 is CSANKQGAEAFF. CDR3 bases: TGCAGTGCTAACAAACAGGGGGCTGAAGCTTTCTTT.

The rearrangement joins TRBV20-1 to TRBJ1-1; D is unclear. This CDR3 comprises 16 residues. Germline V gives CDR1 DFQATT, CDR2 SNEGSKA (reference sequence). V lost 0 bases to trimming and J lost 3 bases, with 17 bases between them. CDR3 region: CSARDSGRSPDTEAFF. In DNA form, the CDR3 reads TGCAGTGCTAGAGATAGTGGGCGTTCTCCGGACACTGAAGCTTTCTTT.

V usage is TRBV20-1 and J usage is TRBJ2-4; D uncertain. Germline assignment: CDR1 DFQATT and CDR2 SNEGSKA (reference sequence). The CDR3 contains 12 residues. The ends were cut back, 5 bases at V and 8 bases at J, with 13 bases in the middle. CDR3 loop: CSAPGRWDIQYF. The CDR3 DNA sequence: TGCAGTGCTCCCGGACGATGGGACATTCAGTACTTC.

The chain combines TRBV2 with TRBJ1-1; tentatively, D is TRBD1 (5 bases). The CDR3 loop spans 10 amino acids. The V gene lost 6 bases and the J gene lost 12 bases, with 11 bases spanning the gap. The germline V gene encodes CDR1 SNHLY and CDR2 FYNNEI. CDR3 nucleotide sequence: TGTGCCAGCAGGGGACGGGTCACTTTCTTT. The encoded protein is CASRGRVTFF.

This sequence joins TRBV20-1 and TRBJ1-2, with a tentative D call TRBD1 (6 bases). Germline V gives CDR1 DFQATT, CDR2 SNEGSKA (reference sequence). Trimming cost V 6 bases and J 8 bases, with 22 bases left between them. This CDR3 is built from 14 residues. The CDR3 coding sequence is TGCAGTGCCGCGCCGGGGGGGCAGGGATACGGCTACACCTTC. This encodes CSAAPGGQGYGYTF.

The chain carries TRBV20-1 and TRBJ1-4; 7 bases map to TRBD1. V dropped 2 bases and J dropped 7; count of bases not matched to a gene: 7. This CDR3 region has 14 residues. The V gene's germline CDR1 is DFQATT and CDR2 SNEGSKA (reference sequence). CDR3 nucleotide sequence: TGCAGTGCTAGATTGACAGGGATGCGTGAAAAACTGTTTTTT. This gives the protein CSARLTGMREKLFF.

The chain carries TRBV4-2 and TRBJ2-5, with 11 bases aligning to TRBD1. Trimming at V came to 3 bases and at J to 3 bases, leaving 3 bases not matched to a gene. The CDR3 covers 15 residues. CDR1 and CDR2 from the germline V gene are LGHNA and YNFKEQ. The CDR3 sequence: CASSQLGQGEETQYF. The DNA of the CDR3 is TGTGCCAGCAGCCAGCTGGGACAGGGGGAAGAGACCCAGTACTTC.

The gene calls are TRBV2 and TRBJ2-7, with no clear D. CDR1 and CDR2 from the germline V gene are SNHLY and FYNNEI. The CDR3 has 15 residues. V was shortened by 0 bases and J by 7 bases, with 16 bases between the two germline ends. CDR3 sequence reads: CASSEASGFGYEQYF. CDR3 DNA sequence: TGTGCCAGCAGTGAAGCATCAGGTTTTGGGTATGAGCAGTACTTC.

The V call is TRBV30, the J call TRBJ2-5, with no clear D. With the DNA end fitting TRBJ2-4 better, the J assignment may be wrong. CDR1 is GTSNPN and CDR2 is SVGIG in the germline V gene (reference sequence). CDR3 length: 12 amino acids. CDR3 coding DNA: TGTGCCTGGAGTCCTCCCGCTCGCATTCAGTACTTC. Protein product: CAWSPPARIQYF.